This T cell receptor (beta chain) derives from a study of cytomegalovirus exposure and HLA in healthy donors. Study outcomes and limitations: Later analysis demonstrated an association between a missense DCLRE1C variant and TCR beta V- and J-gene trimming. About 87% or about 30% of the time was how often most TCR beta V segments were productive, according to an earlier analysis. Roughly uniform sequencing depth across donors was assumed, possibly incorrectly. The later analysis indicated that the majority of CMV-associated TCR beta chains appeared HLA-restricted.

The PCR had 60 Vbeta and 13 Jbeta primers. The repertoire was sequenced with immunoSEQ multiplex PCR; TCRdb's copy has only in-frame clones and lacks some. Here the sample spans 80,000 to 95,000 clones, roughly two thirds being singletons. The V segment lost 5 bases and the J segment 4 bases; nucleotides outside the gene matches: 8. Germline V CDR1 and CDR2: LNHDA, SQIVND (reference sequence). This CDR3 has 16 residues. This clone has more than one count but fewer than ten. No antigen is known for it. The rearrangement links TRBV19 to TRBJ2-7, with 13 bases matching TRBD2. This clonotype was obtained from a woman under 40 in good health and CMV-seronegative. The sequencing input was PBMCs. CDR3 coding DNA: TGTGCCAGTAGTCCTTGGACTAGCGGGGGAGTTTACGAGCAGTACTTC. This translates into CASSPWTSGGVYEQYF.